These 28 T cell receptor beta chains were all obtained from the same sample, sequenced in a study of T cells expressing NK-cell markers. From its re-call of the 5' RACE reads, TCRdb lists each CDR3 protein once, without DNA. Reported are about 260,000 distinct CDR3 sequences; the ten largest clones contain around 0.4%. Input material: blood T cells: a sorted CD56 or NKG2C T cell subset, CD4+ or CD8+ T cells, or bulk PBMC T cells (not recorded which). Receptors originate from a man younger than 35 in good health.

This sequence joins TRBV12-3 or TRBV12-4 and TRBJ2-1. This CDR3 is 12 amino acids long. The CDR3 sequence: CASSLGPIEQFF.

The V and J genes are TRBV27 and TRBJ2-3; TCRdb returns TRBD2, unconfirmable since there is no DNA. The germline V gene encodes CDR1 MNHEY and CDR2 SMNVEV (reference sequence). The CDR3 loop spans 16 amino acids. CDR3 sequence reads: CASSTPASGREDTQYF.

The rearrangement links TRBV20-1 to TRBJ2-7; TCRdb's D call of TRBD2 is untestable without DNA. In germline, CDR1 is DFQATT, CDR2 SNEGSKA (reference sequence). The CDR3 runs to 12 residues. The CDR3 loop reads CSAGLISYEQYF.

The gene calls are TRBV7-2 and TRBJ2-5; TCRdb reports TRBD1, a call that lacks DNA to check it against. This CDR3 contains 16 residues. Germline values: CDR1 SGHTA, CDR2 FQGNSA. CDR3 protein: CASSLEYRGRRETQYF.

This chain connects TRBV6-5 to TRBJ2-3. The V gene's germline CDR1 is MNHEY and CDR2 SVGAGI. CDR3 length equals 16 residues. The CDR3: CASSYAPPISADTQYF.

The rearrangement links TRBV12-3 or TRBV12-4 to TRBJ1-3. The CDR3 is made up of 15 amino acids. Here the CDR3 reads CASSLIGRSGNTIYF.

The gene calls are TRBV7-2 and TRBJ2-3; the TCRdb call, TRBD1, lacks DNA for checking. Germline CDR1 and CDR2: SGHTA and FQGNSA. The CDR3 extends over 14 amino acids. CDR3 protein: CASSPGPNADTQYF.

The chain joins TRBV12-3 or TRBV12-4 to TRBJ2-7; absent DNA, TCRdb's TRBD1 call cannot be checked. The CDR3 is made up of 14 amino acids. CDR3 region: CASRLGGGDHEQYF.

The chain is built from TRBV20-1 and TRBJ2-7; TCRdb picks TRBD1, but there is no DNA to check that call. This CDR3 has 15 amino acids. CDR1 is DFQATT, CDR2 SNEGSKA, per germline (reference sequence). The CDR3 region is CSARDGTSLKYEQYF.

The chain employs TRBV9 and TRBJ2-1; TCRdb's D call of TRBD2 is untestable without DNA. The CDR3 totals 17 residues. Germline loops: CDR1 SGDLS, CDR2 YYNGEE. The CDR3 protein is CASSVTPLAGGYNEQFF.

V and J are TRBV5-1 and TRBJ2-3. The CDR3 is made up of 12 amino acids. Germline V lookup: CDR1 SGHRS, CDR2 YFSETQ. CDR3 protein: CASSLDGYTQYF.

This chain links TRBV20-1 with TRBJ2-2; lacking DNA, the TRBD2 call made by TCRdb goes unchecked. Germline V lookup: CDR1 DFQATT, CDR2 SNEGSKA (reference sequence). The CDR3 length is 15 residues. The CDR3 loop reads CSARESGRGTGELFF.

This CDR3 reads CASRVYPERNTEAFF. The V gene is TRBV2, the J gene TRBJ1-1. This CDR3 comprises 15 residues. Germline-derived CDR1 and CDR2 are SNHLY and FYNNEI.

This sequence joins TRBV29-1 and TRBJ2-3; TCRdb selects TRBD1, and the lack of DNA leaves this call unchecked. The CDR3 is made up of 14 amino acids. Germline V lookup: CDR1 SQVTM, CDR2 ANQGSEA. CDR3 amino acids: CSVGGQGSWDTQYF.

This chain uses TRBV10-3 with TRBJ2-1; TCRdb's D gene call, TRBD2, goes unchecked for lack of DNA. The CDR3 has 13 residues. From germline, CDR1 is ENHRY and CDR2 SYGVKD. The chain's CDR3 is CAAGTSGTAEQFF.

V gene TRBV11-2 combines with J gene TRBJ2-1; TCRdb's D gene call, TRBD2, goes unchecked for lack of DNA. Germline CDR1 SGHAT, CDR2 FQNNGV. This CDR3 spans 15 amino acids. CDR3 loop: CASSTRVGQYNEQFF.

This chain joins TRBV11-2 and TRBJ2-1; TCRdb proposes TRBD2, but this gene call is untestable without DNA. Germline V gene lookup returns CDR1 SGHAT and CDR2 FQNNGV. This CDR3 is 15 amino acids long. The CDR3 sequence is CASSLDLAGAGEQFF.

The chain is built from TRBV3-1 and TRBJ2-3; the TCRdb call, TRBD2, lacks DNA for checking. Germline lookup yields CDR1 LGHDT and CDR2 YNNKEL (reference sequence). The CDR3 covers 16 residues. The CDR3 is CASTQGLAGVGDTQYF.

The CDR3 loop is CASNTRSETQYF. This chain links TRBV10-2 with TRBJ2-5. The CDR3 has 12 amino acids. From germline, CDR1 is WSHSY and CDR2 SAAADI.

This rearrangement joins TRBV20-1 to TRBJ1-5. This CDR3 contains 14 residues. Germline V gene data show CDR1 as DFQATT and CDR2 as SNEGSKA (reference sequence). The CDR3 loop is CSARGFGGGQPQHF.

This chain links TRBV12-3 or TRBV12-4 with TRBJ1-1; TCRdb's D gene call, TRBD1, goes unchecked for lack of DNA. The CDR3 extends over 11 amino acids. CDR3 residues: CASSRTGEAFF.

CDR3 amino acids: CASSLGQENNEQFF. The chain is built from TRBV5-1 and TRBJ2-1. This CDR3 has 14 amino acids. Per germline, CDR1 SGHRS and CDR2 YFSETQ.

The chain links TRBV12-3 or TRBV12-4 to TRBJ2-3; TCRdb indicates TRBD1, and absent DNA this call remains unverified. The CDR3 spans 15 residues. The CDR3 region is CASNFREIGADTQYF.

The chain recombines TRBV5-1 with TRBJ2-5; TCRdb calls TRBD1, which cannot be checked without DNA. The CDR3 is 14 residues long. The germline gives CDR1 SGHRS, CDR2 YFSETQ. The CDR3 reads CASTQGGGRETQYF. Together with reference TRBV5-1 and TRBJ2-5, the CDR3 gives the full variable domain: KAGVTQTPRYLIKTRGQQVTLSCSPISGHRSVSWYQQTPGQGLQFLFEYFSETQRNKGNFPGRFSGRQFSNSRSEMNVSTLELGDSALYLCASTQGGGRETQYFGPGTRLLVL.

The J gene is TRBJ1-1, the V gene TRBV20-1. There are 15 residues in the CDR3. Germline V lookup: CDR1 DFQATT, CDR2 SNEGSKA (reference sequence). This CDR3 reads CSARDLRGWHTEAFF.

The chain employs TRBV15 and TRBJ2-3; no DNA is available, so the TRBD1 call from TCRdb remains unchecked. Looked up from germline, CDR1 is LNHNV and CDR2 is YYDKDF (reference sequence). The CDR3 has 18 amino acids. CDR3 loop: CATSREGSGNTRGDTQYF.

This sequence joins TRBV7-9 and TRBJ2-3; the TCRdb D gene call, TRBD2, has no DNA to confirm it. The CDR3 is 16 amino acids. Looked up from germline, CDR1 is SEHNR and CDR2 is FQNEAQ (reference sequence). The CDR3 here is CASSLGSGASTDTQYF.

This chain joins TRBV5-5 and TRBJ1-2; TCRdb's D call of TRBD1 is untestable without DNA. The length of the CDR3 is 15 residues. Germline V CDR1 and CDR2: SGHKS, YYEKEE (reference sequence). The CDR3 spells CASSLLTGGADGYTF.